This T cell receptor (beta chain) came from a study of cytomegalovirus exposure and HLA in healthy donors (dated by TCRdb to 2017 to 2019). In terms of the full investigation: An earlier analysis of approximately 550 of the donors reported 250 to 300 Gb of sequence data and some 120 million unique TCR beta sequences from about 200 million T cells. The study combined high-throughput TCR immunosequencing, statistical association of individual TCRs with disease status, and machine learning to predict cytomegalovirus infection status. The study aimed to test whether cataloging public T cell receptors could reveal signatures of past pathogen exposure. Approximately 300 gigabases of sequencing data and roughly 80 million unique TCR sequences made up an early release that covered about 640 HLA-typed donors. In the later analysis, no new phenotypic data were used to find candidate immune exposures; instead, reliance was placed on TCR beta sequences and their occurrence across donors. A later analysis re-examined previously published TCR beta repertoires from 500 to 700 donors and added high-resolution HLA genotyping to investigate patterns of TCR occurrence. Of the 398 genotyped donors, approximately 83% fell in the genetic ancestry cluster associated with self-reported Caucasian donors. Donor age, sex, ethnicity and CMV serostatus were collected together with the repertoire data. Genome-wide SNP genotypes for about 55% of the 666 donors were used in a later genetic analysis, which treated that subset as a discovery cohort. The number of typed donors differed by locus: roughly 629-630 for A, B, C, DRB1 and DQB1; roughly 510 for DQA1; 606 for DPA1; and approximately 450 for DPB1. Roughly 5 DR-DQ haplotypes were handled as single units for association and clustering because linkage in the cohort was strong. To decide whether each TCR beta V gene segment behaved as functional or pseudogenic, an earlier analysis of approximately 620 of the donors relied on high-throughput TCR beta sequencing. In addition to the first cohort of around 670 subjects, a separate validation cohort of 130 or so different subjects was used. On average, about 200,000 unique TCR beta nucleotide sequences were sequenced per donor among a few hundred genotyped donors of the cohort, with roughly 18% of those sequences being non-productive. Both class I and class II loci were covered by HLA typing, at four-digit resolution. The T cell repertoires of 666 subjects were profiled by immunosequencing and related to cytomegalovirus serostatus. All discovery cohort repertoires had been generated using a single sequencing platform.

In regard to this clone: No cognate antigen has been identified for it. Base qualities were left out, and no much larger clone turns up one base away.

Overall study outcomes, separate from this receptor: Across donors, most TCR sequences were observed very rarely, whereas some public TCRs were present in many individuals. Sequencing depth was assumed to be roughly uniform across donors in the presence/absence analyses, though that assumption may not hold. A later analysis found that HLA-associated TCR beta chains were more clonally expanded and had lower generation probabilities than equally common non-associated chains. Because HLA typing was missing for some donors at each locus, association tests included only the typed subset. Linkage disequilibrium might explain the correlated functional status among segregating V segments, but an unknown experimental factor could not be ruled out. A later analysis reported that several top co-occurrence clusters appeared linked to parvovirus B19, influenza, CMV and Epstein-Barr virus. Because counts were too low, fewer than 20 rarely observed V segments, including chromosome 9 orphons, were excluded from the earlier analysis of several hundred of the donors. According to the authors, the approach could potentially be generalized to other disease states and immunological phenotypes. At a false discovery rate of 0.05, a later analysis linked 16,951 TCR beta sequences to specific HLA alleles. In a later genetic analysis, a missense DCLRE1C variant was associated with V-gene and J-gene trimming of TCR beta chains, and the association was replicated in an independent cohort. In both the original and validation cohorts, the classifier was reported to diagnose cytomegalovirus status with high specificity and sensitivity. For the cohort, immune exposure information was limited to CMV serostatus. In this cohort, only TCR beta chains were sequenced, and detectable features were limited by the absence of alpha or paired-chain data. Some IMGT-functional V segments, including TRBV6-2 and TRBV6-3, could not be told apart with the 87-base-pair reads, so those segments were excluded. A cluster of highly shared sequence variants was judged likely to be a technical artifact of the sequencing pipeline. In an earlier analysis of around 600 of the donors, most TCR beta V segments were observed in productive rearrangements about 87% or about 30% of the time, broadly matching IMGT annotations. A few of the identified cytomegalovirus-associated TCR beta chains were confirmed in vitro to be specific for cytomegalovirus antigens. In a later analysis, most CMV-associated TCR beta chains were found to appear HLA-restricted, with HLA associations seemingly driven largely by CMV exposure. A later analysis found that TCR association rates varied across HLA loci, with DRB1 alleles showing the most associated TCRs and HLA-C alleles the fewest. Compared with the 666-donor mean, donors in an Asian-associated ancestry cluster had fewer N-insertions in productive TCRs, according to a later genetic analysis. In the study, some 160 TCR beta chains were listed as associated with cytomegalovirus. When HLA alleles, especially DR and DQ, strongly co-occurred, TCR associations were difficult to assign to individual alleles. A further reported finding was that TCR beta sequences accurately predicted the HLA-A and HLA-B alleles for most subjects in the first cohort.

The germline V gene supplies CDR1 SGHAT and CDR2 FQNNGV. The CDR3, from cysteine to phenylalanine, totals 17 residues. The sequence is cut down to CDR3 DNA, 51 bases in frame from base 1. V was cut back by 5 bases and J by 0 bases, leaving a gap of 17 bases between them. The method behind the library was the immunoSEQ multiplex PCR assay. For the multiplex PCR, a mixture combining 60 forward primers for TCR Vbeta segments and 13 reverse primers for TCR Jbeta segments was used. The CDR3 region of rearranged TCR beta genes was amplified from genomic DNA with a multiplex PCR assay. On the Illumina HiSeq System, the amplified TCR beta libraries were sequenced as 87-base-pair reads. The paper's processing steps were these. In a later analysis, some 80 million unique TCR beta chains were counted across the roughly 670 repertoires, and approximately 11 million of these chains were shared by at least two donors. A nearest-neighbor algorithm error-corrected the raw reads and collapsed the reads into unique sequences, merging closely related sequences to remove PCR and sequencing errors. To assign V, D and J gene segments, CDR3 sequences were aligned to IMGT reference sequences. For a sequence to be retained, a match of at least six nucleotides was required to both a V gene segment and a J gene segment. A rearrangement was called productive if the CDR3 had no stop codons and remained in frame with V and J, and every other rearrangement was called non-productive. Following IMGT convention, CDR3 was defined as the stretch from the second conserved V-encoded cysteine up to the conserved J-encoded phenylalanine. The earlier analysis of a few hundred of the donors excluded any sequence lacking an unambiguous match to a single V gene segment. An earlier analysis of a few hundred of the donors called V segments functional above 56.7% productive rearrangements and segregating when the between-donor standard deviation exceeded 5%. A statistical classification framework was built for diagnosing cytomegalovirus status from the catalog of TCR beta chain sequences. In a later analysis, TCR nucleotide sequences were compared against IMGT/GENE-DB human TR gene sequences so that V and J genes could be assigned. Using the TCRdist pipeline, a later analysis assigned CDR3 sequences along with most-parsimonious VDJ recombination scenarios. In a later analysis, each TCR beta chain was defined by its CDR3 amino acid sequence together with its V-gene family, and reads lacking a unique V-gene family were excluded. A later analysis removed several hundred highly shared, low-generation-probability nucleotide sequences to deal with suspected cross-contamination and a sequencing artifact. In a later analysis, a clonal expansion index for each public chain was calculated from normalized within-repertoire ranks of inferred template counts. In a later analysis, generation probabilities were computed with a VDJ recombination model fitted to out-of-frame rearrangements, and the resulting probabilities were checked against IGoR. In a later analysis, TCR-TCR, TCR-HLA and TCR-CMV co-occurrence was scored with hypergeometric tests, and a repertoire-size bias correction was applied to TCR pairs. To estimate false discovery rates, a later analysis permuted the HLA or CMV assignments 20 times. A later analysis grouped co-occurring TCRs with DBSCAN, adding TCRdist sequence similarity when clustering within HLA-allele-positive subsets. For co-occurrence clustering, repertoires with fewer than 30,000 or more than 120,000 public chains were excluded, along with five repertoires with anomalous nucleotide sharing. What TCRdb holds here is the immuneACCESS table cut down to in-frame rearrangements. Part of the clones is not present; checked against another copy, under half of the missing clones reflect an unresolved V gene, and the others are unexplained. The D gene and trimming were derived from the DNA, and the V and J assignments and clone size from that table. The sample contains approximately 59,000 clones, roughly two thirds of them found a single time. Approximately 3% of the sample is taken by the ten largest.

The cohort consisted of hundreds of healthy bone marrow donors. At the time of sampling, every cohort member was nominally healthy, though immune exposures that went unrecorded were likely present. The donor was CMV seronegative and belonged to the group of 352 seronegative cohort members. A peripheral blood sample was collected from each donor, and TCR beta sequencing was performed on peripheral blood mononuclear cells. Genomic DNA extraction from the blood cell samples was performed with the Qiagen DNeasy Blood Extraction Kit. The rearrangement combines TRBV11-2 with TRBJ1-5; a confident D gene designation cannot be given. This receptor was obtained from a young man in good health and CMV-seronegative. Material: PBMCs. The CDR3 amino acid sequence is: CASSPAVGRYSNQPQHF. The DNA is TGTGCCAGCAGCCCTGCCGTAGGGAGATATAGCAATCAGCCCCAGCATTTT.